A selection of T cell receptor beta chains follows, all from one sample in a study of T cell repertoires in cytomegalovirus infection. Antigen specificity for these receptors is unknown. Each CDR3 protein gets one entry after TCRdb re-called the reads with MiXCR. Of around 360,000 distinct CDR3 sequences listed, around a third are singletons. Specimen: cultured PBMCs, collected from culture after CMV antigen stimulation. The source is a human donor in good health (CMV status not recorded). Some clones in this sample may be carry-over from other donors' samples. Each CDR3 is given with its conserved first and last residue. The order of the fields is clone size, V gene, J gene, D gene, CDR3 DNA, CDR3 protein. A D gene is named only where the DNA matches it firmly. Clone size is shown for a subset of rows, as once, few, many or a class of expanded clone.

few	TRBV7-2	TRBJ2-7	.	TGTGCCAGCAGCTTAAACAGGGCAGGTTACGAGCAGTACTTC	CASSLNRAGYEQYF
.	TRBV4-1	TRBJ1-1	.	TGCGCCAGCAGCCAAGTAATGGGGACGACTGAAGCTTTCTTT	CASSQVMGTTEAFF
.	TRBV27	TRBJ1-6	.	TGTGCCAGCAGTCCGATCGGGGTTGGGAATTCACCCCTCCACTTT	CASSPIGVGNSPLHF
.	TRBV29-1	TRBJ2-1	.	TGCAGCGGCCGTGAGGGAGGGGGTAGGACTGAGCAGTTCTTC	CSGREGGGRTEQFF
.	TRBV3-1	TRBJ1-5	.	TGTGCCAGCAGCCAAGACGGTTATAGCAATCAGCCCCAGCATTTT	CASSQDGYSNQPQHF
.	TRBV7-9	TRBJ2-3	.	TGTGCCAGCAGCTTAGGAAGGGGGATCGCAGATACGCAGTATTTT	CASSLGRGIADTQYF
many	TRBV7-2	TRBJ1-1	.	TGTGCCAGCAGCGACGTTAGAGCGAACACTGAAGCTTTCTTT	CASSDVRANTEAFF
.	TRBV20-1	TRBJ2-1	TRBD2	TGCAGTGCTCCCACTAGCGGGAGGGCCGGGGAGCAGTTCTTC	CSAPTSGRAGEQFF
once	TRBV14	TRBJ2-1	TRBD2	TGTGCCAGCAGCCAAGATTTGCGTACTAGCGGGAGGGCCGGGATTCGCAATGAGCAGTTCTTC	CASSQDLRTSGRAGIRNEQFF
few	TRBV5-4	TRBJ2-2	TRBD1	TGTGCCAGCAGCTTTCTGACAGGGGAAACCGGGGAGCTGTTTTTT	CASSFLTGETGELFF
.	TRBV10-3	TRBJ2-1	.	TGTGCCATCAGTGAAATCGGTGAGCAGTTCTTC	CAISEIGEQFF
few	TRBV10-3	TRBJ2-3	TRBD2	TGTGCCATCACGGCTAGCGGGAGTGAGTCAGATACGCAGTATTTT	CAITASGSESDTQYF
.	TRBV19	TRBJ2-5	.	TGTGCCAGTAGTATCTCCGCGGAGACCCAGTACTTC	CASSISAETQYF
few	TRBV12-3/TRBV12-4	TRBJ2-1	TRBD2	TGTGCCAGCAGCCAGAGGTGGCTAGCGGGTAACAATGAGCAGTTCTTC	CASSQRWLAGNNEQFF
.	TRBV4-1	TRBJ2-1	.	TGCGCCAGCAGCCAAGATCAGGGGCTTCTTATAAATGAGCAGTTCTTC	CASSQDQGLLINEQFF
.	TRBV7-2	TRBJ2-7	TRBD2	TGTGCCAGCAGCTTATTCGGGACTACCTACGAGCAGTACTTC	CASSLFGTTYEQYF
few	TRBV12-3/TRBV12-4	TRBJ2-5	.	TGTGCCAGCAAGCGGGACAGCCAAGAGACCCAGTACTTC	CASKRDSQETQYF
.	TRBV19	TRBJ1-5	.	TGTGCCAGTAGTCGCACCGTGTTTGGAAGGGCCCGGAGCAATCAGCCCCAGCATTTT	CASSRTVFGRARSNQPQHF
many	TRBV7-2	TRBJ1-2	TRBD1	TGTGCCAGCAGCACCGCCCCGGGACAGGGTATAGGCGGCTACACCTTC	CASSTAPGQGIGGYTF
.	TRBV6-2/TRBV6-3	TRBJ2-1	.	TGTGCCAGCAGTTACCCCCCGGGGAGACCTAACAATGAGCAGTTCTTC	CASSYPPGRPNNEQFF
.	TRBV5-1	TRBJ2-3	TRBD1	TGCGCCAGCAACTCAGGGGGATCTGCAGATACGCAGTATTTT	CASNSGGSADTQYF
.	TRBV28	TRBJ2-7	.	TGTGCCAGCAGTTCTCACGCGCCCCAGGATGGATACGAGCAGTACTTC	CASSSHAPQDGYEQYF
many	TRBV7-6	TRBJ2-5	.	TGTGCCAGCAGCTTAGGGGTACAAGAGACCCAGTACTTC	CASSLGVQETQYF
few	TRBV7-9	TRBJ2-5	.	TGTGCCAGCAGCCTTCCCCGGGGCGCCTCCCAAGAGACCCAGTACTTC	CASSLPRGASQETQYF
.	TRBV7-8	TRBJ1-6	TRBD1	TGTGCCAGCAGCTTATCTCGAATGACAGGGGCGGCTTCACCCCTCCACTTT	CASSLSRMTGAASPLHF
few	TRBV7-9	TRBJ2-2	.	TGTGCCAGCAGCTTATTTAGCGGAGGTAACACCGGGGAGCTGTTTTTT	CASSLFSGGNTGELFF
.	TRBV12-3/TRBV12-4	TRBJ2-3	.	TGTGCCAGCGGGGGAAACACAGATACGCAGTATTTT	CASGGNTDTQYF
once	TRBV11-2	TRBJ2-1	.	TGTGCCAGCAGCTTAAACCGTCCACCGATTGAGCAGTTCTTC	CASSLNRPPIEQFF
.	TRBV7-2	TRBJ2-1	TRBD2	TGTGCCAGCAGCTTAGTCCTAGCGGGAGGAGGCAATGAGCAGTTCTTC	CASSLVLAGGGNEQFF
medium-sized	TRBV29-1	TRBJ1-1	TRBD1	TGCAGCGTCGGGACAGCAAAATCTGAAGCTTTCTTT	CSVGTAKSEAFF
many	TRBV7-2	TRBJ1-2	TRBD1	TGTGCCAGCAGAGAACAGGGGGCCGGGGGTTATGGCTACACCTTC	CASREQGAGGYGYTF
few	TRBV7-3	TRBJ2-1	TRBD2	TGTGCCAGCAGCTTCGGGTGGGGGGCGGGAGGTAACAATGAGCAGTTCTTC	CASSFGWGAGGNNEQFF
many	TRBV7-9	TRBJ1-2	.	TGTGCCAGCAGCTTTGACAGAGATTATGGCTACACCTTC	CASSFDRDYGYTF
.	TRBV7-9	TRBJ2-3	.	TGTGCCAGCAGCCCTGACGGACTCGACACAGATACGCAGTATTTT	CASSPDGLDTDTQYF
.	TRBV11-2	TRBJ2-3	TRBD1	TGTGCCAGCAGCATGGGGACAGGGACGAACACAGATACGCAGTATTTT	CASSMGTGTNTDTQYF
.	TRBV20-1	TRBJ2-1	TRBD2	TGCAGTGTTAGTTCGGGAGGGCCAACGGGTGAGCAGTTCTTC	CSVSSGGPTGEQFF
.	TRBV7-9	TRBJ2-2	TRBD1	TGTGCCAGCAGCCCAGGACAGGGCGAAACGACCGGGGAGCTGTTTTTT	CASSPGQGETTGELFF
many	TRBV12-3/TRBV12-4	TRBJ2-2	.	TGTGCCAGCAGCATCGGGGGTTCTAACACCGGGGAGCTGTTTTTT	CASSIGGSNTGELFF